The T cell receptor (beta chain) under discussion was sequenced for a study of long-term antiretroviral therapy in people with HIV. Background on the study: A decade or so separates the oldest specimens from the later 2015 immediate-ART recommendation. Points from the study as a whole: ART adherence, viral resistance and therapy changes were not recorded.

This clone came up once. Its antigen is unknown. This CDR3 spans 15 amino acids. V was trimmed by 5 bases and J by 7 bases, leaving 17 bases between them. The V gene's germline CDR1 is MNHEY and CDR2 SMNVEV (reference sequence). Sequencing relied on immunoSEQ assay v3.0, run at survey level. Repertoires were generated with immunoSEQ multiplex PCR, while TCRdb's copy carries only in-frame clones and drops some. The table has 25,000 to 30,000 clones, about 93% seen once. There was at least one pre-ART PBMC sample for each donor, plus at least two post-ART PBMC samples. Held in samples before DNA extraction were roughly 0.9-11 million cryopreserved PBMC.

Sequenced material: unsorted PBMCs, taken roughly 6.3 years after starting antiretroviral therapy. This TCR derives from a woman in her 40s with HIV. J is TRBJ1-4 and V is TRBV27; perhaps TRBD1 as D (6 bases). Here the CDR3 DNA reads TGTGCCAGCAGTGCAGATTTAGGGGGTATTGAAAAACTGTTTTTT. Translating gives CASSADLGGIEKLFF.